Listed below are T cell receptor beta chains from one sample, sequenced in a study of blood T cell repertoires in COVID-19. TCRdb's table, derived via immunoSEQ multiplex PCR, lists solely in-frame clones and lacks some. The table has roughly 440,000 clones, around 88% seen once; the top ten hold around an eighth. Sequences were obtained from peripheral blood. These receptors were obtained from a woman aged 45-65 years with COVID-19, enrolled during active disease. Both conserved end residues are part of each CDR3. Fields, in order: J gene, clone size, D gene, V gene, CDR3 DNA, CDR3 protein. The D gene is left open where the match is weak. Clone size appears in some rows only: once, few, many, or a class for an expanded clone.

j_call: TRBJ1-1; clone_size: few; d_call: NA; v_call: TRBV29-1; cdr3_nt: TGCAGCGTAGGTGGGGCCCAAGAAGCTTTCTTT; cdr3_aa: CSVGGAQEAFF
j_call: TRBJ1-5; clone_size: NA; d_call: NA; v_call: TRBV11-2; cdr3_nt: TGTGCCAGCAGCTCATCCACAGGGAATGGCCAGCCCCAGCATTTT; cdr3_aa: CASSSSTGNGQPQHF
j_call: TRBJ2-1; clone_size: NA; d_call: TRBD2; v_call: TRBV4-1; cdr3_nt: TGCGCCAGCAGCCAAGTTAGGAACGGGGGGGCCCCGGAGCAGTTCTTC; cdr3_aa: CASSQVRNGGAPEQFF
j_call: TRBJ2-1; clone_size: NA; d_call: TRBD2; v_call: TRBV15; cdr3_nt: TGTGCCACCAGCAGAACCCCCCCGGGACTAGCGGGGGTATCGGGCTACAATGAGCAGTTCTTC; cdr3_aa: CATSRTPPGLAGVSGYNEQFF
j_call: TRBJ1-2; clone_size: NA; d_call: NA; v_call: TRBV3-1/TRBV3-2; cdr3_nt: TGTGCCAGCAGCTGGGGCCAGGAGAGTGGCTACACCTTC; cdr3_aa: CASSWGQESGYTF
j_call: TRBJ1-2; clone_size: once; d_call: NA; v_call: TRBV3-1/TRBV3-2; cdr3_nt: TGTGCCAGCAGCCAAGTAATTTTGGGGCTCCTGGGGGGCTACACCTTC; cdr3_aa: CASSQVILGLLGGYTF
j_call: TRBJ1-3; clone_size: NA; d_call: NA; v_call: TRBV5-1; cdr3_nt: TGCGCCAGCCGTGACGGCAGGGGAAGGAACACCATATATTTT; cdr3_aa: CASRDGRGRNTIYF
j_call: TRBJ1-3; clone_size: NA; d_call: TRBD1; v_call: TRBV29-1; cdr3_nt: TGCAGCGTCGCTGACAGGGATCCTGGAAACACCATATATTTT; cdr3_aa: CSVADRDPGNTIYF
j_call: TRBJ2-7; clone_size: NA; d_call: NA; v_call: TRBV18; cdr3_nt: TGTGCCAGCTCACCACCGGGACTGAAATCCTACGAGCAGTACTTC; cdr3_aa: CASSPPGLKSYEQYF
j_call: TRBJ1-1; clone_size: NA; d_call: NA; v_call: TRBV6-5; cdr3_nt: TGTGCCAGCAGGGATGGGGGGGCCCTGAACACTGAAGCTTTCTTT; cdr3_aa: CASRDGGALNTEAFF
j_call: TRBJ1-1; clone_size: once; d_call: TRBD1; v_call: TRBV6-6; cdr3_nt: TGTGCCAGCAGCTCCACACAGGGGCGGGACACTGAAGCTTTCTTT; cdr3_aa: CASSSTQGRDTEAFF
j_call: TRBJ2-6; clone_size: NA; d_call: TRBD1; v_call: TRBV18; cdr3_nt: TGTGCCAGCTCATGGGACAGGGTCGGCTCTGGGGCCAACGTCCTGACTTTC; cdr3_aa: CASSWDRVGSGANVLTF
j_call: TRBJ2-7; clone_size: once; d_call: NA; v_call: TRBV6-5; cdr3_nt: TGTGCCAGCCAACGACAGATGAGCTCCTACGAGCAGTACTTC; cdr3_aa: CASQRQMSSYEQYF
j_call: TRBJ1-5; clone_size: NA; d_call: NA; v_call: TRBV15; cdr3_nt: TGTGCCACCAGCAGAGATAGGGCAGGGCATCAGCCCCAGCATTTT; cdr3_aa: CATSRDRAGHQPQHF
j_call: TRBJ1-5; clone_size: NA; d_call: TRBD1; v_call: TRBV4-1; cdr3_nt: TGCGCCAGCAGCCAAGATTATCGGACAGGTGTCCCAAATCAGCCCCAGCATTTT; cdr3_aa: CASSQDYRTGVPNQPQHF
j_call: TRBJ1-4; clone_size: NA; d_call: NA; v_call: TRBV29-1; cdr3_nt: TGCAGCGTCGGGGGGCAAGGGGATGAAAAACTGTTTTTT; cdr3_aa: CSVGGQGDEKLFF
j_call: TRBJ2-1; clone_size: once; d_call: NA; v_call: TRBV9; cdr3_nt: TGTGCCAGCAGCGTAGCTGGCAATAATGAGCAGTTCTTC; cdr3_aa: CASSVAGNNEQFF
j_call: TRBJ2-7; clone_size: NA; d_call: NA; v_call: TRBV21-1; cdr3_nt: TGTGCCAGCGTTAGACAGGCGGGCTACGAGCAGTACTTC; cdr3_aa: CASVRQAGYEQYF
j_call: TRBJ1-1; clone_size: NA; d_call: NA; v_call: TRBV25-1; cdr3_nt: TGTGCCAGCAGTCCCATTACTGAAGCTTTCTTT; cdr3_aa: CASSPITEAFF
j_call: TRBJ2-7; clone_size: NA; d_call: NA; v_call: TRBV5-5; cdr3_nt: TGTGCCAGCAGAGGCGGGGAGGGGGAGCGCTACGAGCAGTACTTC; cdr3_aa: CASRGGEGERYEQYF
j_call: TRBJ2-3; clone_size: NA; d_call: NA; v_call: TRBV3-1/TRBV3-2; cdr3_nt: TGTGCCAGCAGCCTAGGGGGCACAGATACGCAGTATTTT; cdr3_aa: CASSLGGTDTQYF
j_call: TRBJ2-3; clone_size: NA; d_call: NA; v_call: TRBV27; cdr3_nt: TGTGCCAGCAGTTTCCAGACAGTTGGGGATACGCAGTATTTT; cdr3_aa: CASSFQTVGDTQYF
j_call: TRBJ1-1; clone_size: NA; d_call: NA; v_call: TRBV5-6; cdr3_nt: TGTGCCAGCAGCTTGAATCGGGGGAGGTCTGAAGCTTTCTTT; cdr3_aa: CASSLNRGRSEAFF
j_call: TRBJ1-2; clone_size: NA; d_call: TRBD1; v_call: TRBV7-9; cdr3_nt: TGTGCCAGCAGCTTCGGACAGGGTGGGAGGACCTATGGCTACACCTTC; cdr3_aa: CASSFGQGGRTYGYTF
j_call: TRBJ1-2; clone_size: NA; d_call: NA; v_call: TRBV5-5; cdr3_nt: TGTGCCAGCAGCTTAGGGGGAGGCTACACCTTC; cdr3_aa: CASSLGGGYTF
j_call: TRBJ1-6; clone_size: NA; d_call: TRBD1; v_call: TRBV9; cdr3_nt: TGTGCCAGCAGCGCAGGGACAGGGAATAATTCACCCCTCCACTTT; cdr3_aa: CASSAGTGNNSPLHF
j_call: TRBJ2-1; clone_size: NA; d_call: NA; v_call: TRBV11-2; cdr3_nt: TGTGCCAGCAGCTTCCCTAACTACAATGAGCAGTTCTTC; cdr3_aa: CASSFPNYNEQFF
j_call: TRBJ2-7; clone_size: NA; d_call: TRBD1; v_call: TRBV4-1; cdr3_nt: TGCGCCAGCAGCCAAGGGTTGACAGGGCAGGCCTACGAGCAGTACTTC; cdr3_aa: CASSQGLTGQAYEQYF
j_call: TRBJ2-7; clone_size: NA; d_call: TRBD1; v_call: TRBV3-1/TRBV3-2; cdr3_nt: TGTGCCAGCAACCCGTCCGGGACAGGCCCGGCCTACGAGCAGTACTTC; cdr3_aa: CASNPSGTGPAYEQYF
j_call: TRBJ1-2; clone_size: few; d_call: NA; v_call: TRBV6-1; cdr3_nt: TGTGCCAGCAGTGAAGGCGCAGGGGCTTTTAACTATGGCTACACCTTC; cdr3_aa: CASSEGAGAFNYGYTF
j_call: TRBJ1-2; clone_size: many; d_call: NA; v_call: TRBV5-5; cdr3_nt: TGTGCCAGCGCCTCCCGGGAGTGGGCTGATGGCTACACCTTC; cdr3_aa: CASASREWADGYTF
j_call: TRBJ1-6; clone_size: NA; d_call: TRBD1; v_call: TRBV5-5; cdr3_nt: TGTGCCAGCAGAAGGACAGGGGGCAACTATAATTCACCCCTCCACTTT; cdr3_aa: CASRRTGGNYNSPLHF
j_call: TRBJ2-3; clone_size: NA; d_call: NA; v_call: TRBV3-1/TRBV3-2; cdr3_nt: TGTGCCAGCAGCCCTCGGGCCGGGGGACTGGATACGCAGTATTTT; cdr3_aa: CASSPRAGGLDTQYF
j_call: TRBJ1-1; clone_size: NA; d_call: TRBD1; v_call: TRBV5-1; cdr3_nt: TGCGCCAGCAGCTTGGAACAGGGGGTCATGAACACTGAAGCTTTCTTT; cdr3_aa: CASSLEQGVMNTEAFF
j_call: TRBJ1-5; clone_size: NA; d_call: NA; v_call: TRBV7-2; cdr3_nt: TGTGCCAGCAGCCAGGGCAAGGGCGGCAATCAGCCCCAGCATTTT; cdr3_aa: CASSQGKGGNQPQHF
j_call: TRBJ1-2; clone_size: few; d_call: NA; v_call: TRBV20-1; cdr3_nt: TGCAGTGCTAGAGGACTTTATGGCTACACCTTC; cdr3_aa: CSARGLYGYTF
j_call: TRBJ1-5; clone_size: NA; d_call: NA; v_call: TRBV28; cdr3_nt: TGTGCCATCGGAGGGAGCAATCAGCCCCAGCATTTT; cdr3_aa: CAIGGSNQPQHF